This T cell receptor beta chain was identified in a study of T cells in localized non-small cell lung cancer. Study results and caveats: When the top 100 tumor clones were examined, a median approximately 62 of them also appeared in the adjacent lung, which was paired and uninvolved. Uninvolved adjacent lung showed peak T cell clonality, exceeding tumor. Heterogeneity remains possible because sequencing was limited to only one tumor region. Overall survival was longer when the density of T cells in the blood was higher.

A few counts support this clone. Its antigen is not identified. Libraries were prepared by immunoSEQ multiplex PCR; TCRdb keeps only in-frame clonotypes and omits some of them. Among roughly 25,000 clones listed, around nine tenths were seen once. CDR1 SEHNR and CDR2 FQNEAQ come from the germline V gene (reference sequence). This CDR3 is 17 amino acids long. The J segment lost 1 base and the V segment lost 0 bases, leaving 5 bases of the junction unmatched. V is TRBV7-9 and J is TRBJ2-3; 9 bases align to TRBD2. The specimen comprised PBMCs, sampled before any cancer treatment. This clonotype was obtained from a man aged 35 to 70 with stage II lung adenocarcinoma. The CDR3 protein is CASSLAGTSWGTDTQYF. The CDR3 DNA follows: TGTGCCAGCAGCTTAGCGGGGACTAGCTGGGGCACAGATACGCAGTATTTT.